The 24 T cell receptor beta chains below were found in one sample sequenced in a study of T-cell memory formation after mild COVID-19. From the 5' RACE reads, TCRdb called clonotypes with MiXCR, one entry per CDR3 protein. The sample has roughly 450,000 distinct CDR3 sequences, approximately 18% seen once. Sequenced material: PBMCs or a T cell subset sorted from them (not recorded which). The receptors were gathered from a man younger than 35 who had mild COVID-19 (a few samples of this study predate the infection). Cell type and time point are not known.

The sample holds many counts of this clonotype. This chain connects TRBV4-1 to TRBJ1-5, with TRBD1 as a possible D gene (5 bases). The CDR3 is made up of 16 amino acids. V lost 0 bases and J 3 bases, leaving 12 bases between the germline ends. Germline-derived CDR1 and CDR2 are MGHRA and YSYEKL. This chain's CDR3 is CASSQDSAGSNQPQHF. The CDR3 coding sequence is TGCGCCAGCAGCCAAGACTCAGCAGGGTCCAATCAGCCCCAGCATTTT.

The table lists this clonotype with a few counts. The rearrangement joins TRBV7-2 to TRBJ1-1; D is perhaps TRBD1 (6 bases). The CDR3 contains 14 residues. Trimming took 5 bases from V and 4 from J, leaving 14 bases between them. Germline V gene data show CDR1 as SGHTA and CDR2 as FQGNSA. The DNA of the CDR3 is TGTGCCAGCAGCGCACGACAGGAGGCCACTGAAGCTTTCTTT. Its protein product is CASSARQEATEAFF.

V is TRBV25-1 and J is TRBJ1-3, with 7 bases aligning to TRBD1. Germline assignment: CDR1 MGHDK and CDR2 SYGVNS. V trimming: 1 base; J trimming: 0 bases; junction bases outside the gene matches: 3. This CDR3 is 16 amino acids long. For the CDR3, the DNA is TGTGCCAGCAGTGAATTAGGGACAGCCTCTGGAAACACCATATATTTT. It specifies CASSELGTASGNTIYF.

This clonotype was seen more than once but under ten times. The rearrangement joins TRBV6-2 or TRBV6-3 to TRBJ2-1; 9 bases are a match to TRBD1. CDR1 is MNHEY, CDR2 SVGEGT, per germline. The CDR3 covers 12 residues. V dropped 5 bases and J dropped 15; count of bases not matched to a gene: 8. CDR3 residues: CASSTGGTGSFF. CDR3 DNA sequence: TGTGCCAGCAGTACCGGAGGGACAGGGTCGTTCTTC.

In this sample, this clonotype turned up a few times. The chain employs TRBV7-2 and TRBJ1-6; TRBD1 agrees at 10 bases. The CDR3 consists of 17 residues. Trimming took 2 bases from V and 9 from J; bases not matched to a gene: 10. The germline V gene has CDR1 SGHTA and CDR2 FQGNSA. The CDR3 nucleotides are TGTGCCAGCAGCTTAAGACAGGGGGCGGCAGGAGGTTCACCCCTCCACTTT. This sequence encodes CASSLRQGAAGGSPLHF.

The rearrangement links TRBV6-5 to TRBJ2-7; TRBD1 agrees at 8 bases. The J segment lost 6 bases and the V segment lost 6 bases, leaving 10 bases of the junction unmatched. The CDR3 contains 14 residues. CDR1 and CDR2 (germline): MNHEY, SVGAGI. CDR3 amino acids: CASRPEVRGPEQYV. The CDR3 DNA reads TGTGCCAGCAGGCCCGAGGTCAGGGGGCCCGAGCAGTACGTC.

The genes are TRBV7-8 and TRBJ2-1, with D possibly being TRBD2 (5 bases). Germline loops: CDR1 SGHVS, CDR2 FQNEAQ. Trimming shortened V by 5 bases and J by 0 bases, and 14 bases separated the two germline ends. The CDR3 totals 16 residues. CDR3 nucleotide sequence: TGTGCCAGCAGCCAACGGGGTAGGAGCTCCTACAATGAGCAGTTCTTC. It codes for CASSQRGRSSYNEQFF. The entire variable domain, with the rest obtained from reference TRBV7-8 and TRBJ2-1, is as follows: GAGVSQSPRYKVAKRGQDVALRCDPISGHVSLFWYQQALGQGPEFLTYFQNEAQLDKSGLPSDRFFAERPEGSVSTLKIQRTQQEDSAVYLCASSQRGRSSYNEQFFGPGTRLTVL.

This clonotype was counted a few times. The chain couples TRBV5-1 to TRBJ2-1, with D perhaps matching TRBD1 (5 bases). Germline CDR1 SGHRS, CDR2 YFSETQ. Trimming pared 6 bases from V and 7 bases from J, leaving 5 bases between. The CDR3 totals 10 residues. CDR3 in DNA: TGCGCCAGCAAGGGGAATGAGCAGTTCTTC. Translating gives CASKGNEQFF.

This clonotype was counted many times. The chain has TRBV7-9 and TRBJ1-5; 9 positions agree with TRBD1. The V gene's germline CDR1 is SEHNR and CDR2 FQNEAQ (reference sequence). The ends lost 3 bases at V and 7 bases at J; junction bases unmatched: 4. The CDR3 is 14 amino acids. DNA for the CDR3: TGTGCCAGCAGCTTGGGACAGGGCACGCAGCCCCAGCATTTT. This encodes CASSLGQGTQPQHF. Full variable domain (outside the CDR3, taken from reference TRBV7-9 and TRBJ1-5): DTGVSQNPRHKITKRGQNVTFRCDPISEHNRLYWYRQTLGQGPEFLTYFQNEAQLEKSRLLSDRFSAERPKGSFSTLEIQRTEQGDSAMYLCASSLGQGTQPQHFGDGTRLSIL.

This clonotype turned up a few times. The CDR3 sequence: CASSRASFYGYTF. In DNA form, the CDR3 reads TGTGCCAGCAGCCGGGCTTCCTTCTATGGCTACACCTTC. The V gene is TRBV7-2, the J gene TRBJ1-2; D unclear. The CDR3 contains 13 residues. Trimming took 5 bases from V and 4 from J, leaving 11 bases between them. The germline gives CDR1 SGHTA, CDR2 FQGNSA.

This chain joins TRBV6-5 and TRBJ2-7, with 8 bases matching TRBD2. Looked up from germline, CDR1 is MNHEY and CDR2 is SVGAGI. The CDR3 covers 15 residues. The ends lost 5 bases at V and 5 bases at J; junction bases unmatched: 11. The CDR3 coding sequence is TGTGCCAGCAGTCCCCTCGGGGGGGTATTCCACGAGCAGTACTTC. Translated, it gives CASSPLGGVFHEQYF.

The chain joins TRBV20-1 to TRBJ2-3; D remains unclear. Looked up from germline, CDR1 is DFQATT and CDR2 is SNEGSKA (reference sequence). V gave up 7 bases and J gave up 0 bases, with 5 bases separating them. This CDR3 contains 11 residues. The CDR3 coding sequence is TGCAGTGTCCTTAGCACAGATACGCAGTATTTT. This sequence encodes CSVLSTDTQYF.

The chain uses TRBV20-1 and TRBJ2-1; 7 nucleotides line up with TRBD2. CDR1 DFQATT and CDR2 SNEGSKA come from the germline V gene (reference sequence). The ends lost 0 bases at V and 0 bases at J; junction bases unmatched: 5. This CDR3 is built from 16 residues. The CDR3 protein is CSARDEGGGSYNEQFF. In DNA, the CDR3 is TGCAGTGCTAGAGATGAGGGCGGGGGCTCCTACAATGAGCAGTTCTTC.

This clonotype appeared many times. The chain has TRBV4-1 and TRBJ1-5; the match to TRBD1 covers 12 bases. The CDR3 sequence is 16 residues long. The trim removed 4 bases at V and 5 bases at J, leaving 6 bases unmatched. Germline CDR1 reads MGHRA; CDR2 reads YSYEKL. The CDR3: CASSRKGQGADQPQHF. The CDR3, as DNA: TGCGCCAGCAGCCGGAAGGGACAGGGGGCCGATCAGCCCCAGCATTTT.

A few counts support this clonotype. This chain connects TRBV24-1 to TRBJ2-2, with D tentatively TRBD1 or TRBD2 (5 bases each). CDR1 is KGHDR and CDR2 is SFDVKD in the germline V gene. V lost 9 bases to trimming and J lost 0 bases, with 7 bases between them. This CDR3 region has 13 residues. CDR3 coding DNA: TGTGCCACCGGGACGGCGAACACCGGGGAGCTGTTTTTT. This codes for CATGTANTGELFF.

This chain links TRBV24-1 with TRBJ2-1; D may match TRBD1 or TRBD2 (5 bases each). Germline V gene sequence: CDR1 KGHDR, CDR2 SFDVKD. The CDR3 spans 16 residues. The germline V and J ends were trimmed by 4 bases and 9 bases, with 21 bases remaining between them. CDR3: CATSDPARPGLGEQFF. The CDR3 coding sequence is TGTGCCACCAGTGACCCTGCCCGGCCGGGGCTCGGTGAGCAGTTCTTC.

This chain joins TRBV29-1 and TRBJ2-7; tentative D call: TRBD1 (6 bases). Germline values: CDR1 SQVTM, CDR2 ANQGSEA. This CDR3 has 12 amino acids. Trimming pared 4 bases from V and 7 bases from J, leaving 14 bases between. CDR3 sequence (DNA): TGCAGCGTTGGTCGGGACACTTCGGAGCAGTACTTC. Translation gives CSVGRDTSEQYF.

In its sample, this clonotype was seen a few times. The V call is TRBV27, the J call TRBJ1-1; 8 bases match TRBD1. Trimming at V came to 5 bases and at J to 3 bases, leaving 5 bases not matched to a gene. The CDR3 length is 14 residues. From germline, CDR1 is MNHEY and CDR2 SMNVEV (reference sequence). CDR3 protein: CASSPRQGYTEAFF. DNA of the CDR3: TGTGCCAGCAGTCCTCGACAGGGGTACACTGAAGCTTTCTTT.

This clonotype was detected a few times. The rearrangement joins TRBV10-3 to TRBJ2-1, with D tentatively TRBD1 (5 bases). The CDR3 has 16 amino acids. Germline-derived CDR1 and CDR2 are ENHRY and SYGVKD. V lost 0 bases and J 4 bases, leaving 13 bases between the germline ends. The DNA of the CDR3 is TGTGCCATCAGTGAGTCCGGTGGGGCCGTATACAATGAGCAGTTCTTC. Protein: CAISESGGAVYNEQFF.

In its sample, this clonotype was seen a few times. This chain links TRBV7-2 with TRBJ1-4; no clear D gene. Germline CDR1 and CDR2: SGHTA and FQGNSA. With 1 base removed from V and 4 bases from J, the gap between germline ends came to 7 bases. This CDR3 comprises 14 residues. The CDR3 is CASSLGGINEKLFF. CDR3 nucleotide sequence: TGTGCCAGCAGCTTAGGGGGAATTAATGAAAAACTGTTTTTT.

This rearrangement joins TRBV6-5 to TRBJ1-2; D gene ambiguous. V was trimmed by 6 bases and J by 4 bases, leaving 6 bases between them. The CDR3 is 11 amino acids. CDR1 is MNHEY and CDR2 is SVGAGI in the germline V gene. In DNA, the CDR3 is TGTGCCAGCAGCAAGGGCTATGGCTACACCTTC. Its translation: CASSKGYGYTF.

J is TRBJ2-1 and V is TRBV7-2; D is perhaps TRBD2 (6 bases). V shed 5 bases and J shed 6 bases, with 20 bases lying between them. CDR3 size: 16 residues. In germline, CDR1 is SGHTA, CDR2 FQGNSA. The CDR3 sequence: CASSPPGLAPINEQFF. CDR3 DNA: TGTGCCAGCAGCCCTCCGGGACTTGCACCAATCAATGAGCAGTTCTTC.

The chain uses TRBV7-6 and TRBJ2-7; possibly TRBD2 for D (5 bases). The V end was cut by 1 base, the J end by 1 base, with 14 bases between. This CDR3 is 16 amino acids long. The germline gives CDR1 SGHVS, CDR2 FNYEAQ. The CDR3 coding sequence is TGTGCCAGCAGCTTAGAGGCGGGCAACCCTTCCTACGAGCAGTACGTC. Translation gives CASSLEAGNPSYEQYV.

This clonotype was found a few times. V and J are TRBV4-1 and TRBJ2-2; a possible D gene is TRBD1 (6 bases). The germline V gene has CDR1 MGHRA and CDR2 YSYEKL. CDR3 size: 14 residues. The V end lost 3 bases, the J end lost 5 bases, and 10 bases lay between the germline ends. CDR3 coding DNA: TGCGCCAGCAGCCACGCAGGGGTAACCGGGGAGCTGTTTTTT. Its protein product is CASSHAGVTGELFF.